The source of this TCR beta chain is a study of human T cells and chemical hapten exposure. For the study at large: Application of 0.01% DPC to the upper back was done by patch test, with a reading at 6 days.

This CDR3 is built from 13 residues. V was cut by 3 bases and J by 2 bases, with 6 bases left in between. Germline V CDR1 and CDR2: MNHEY, SVGAGI. Time point defined: patch test 2, 6 weeks after DPC sensitization. Treatment meaning: therapeutic diphenylcyclopropenone sensitization with weekly scalp DPC. In every case, blood was obtained before the patch test was applied. This clonotype was seen more than once but under ten times. The library put unique molecular identifiers onto individual cDNA molecules. TCRdb reprocessed the RACE reads via MiXCR and lists one record per CDR3 protein. The sample yields tens of thousands of distinct CDR3 sequences, over 6.5% seen once.

The clonotype originates from a woman aged 45-65 years with alopecia areata. Some clones in this sample may be carry-over from other donors' samples. The sample was whole blood, taken in connection with sensitization to the hapten diphenylcyclopropenone (DPC). The J gene is TRBJ2-3, the V gene TRBV6-5; D ambiguous. The CDR3 nucleotides are TGTGCCAGCAGTTATCTTCACACAGATACGCAGTATTTT. Its protein is CASSYLHTDTQYF.